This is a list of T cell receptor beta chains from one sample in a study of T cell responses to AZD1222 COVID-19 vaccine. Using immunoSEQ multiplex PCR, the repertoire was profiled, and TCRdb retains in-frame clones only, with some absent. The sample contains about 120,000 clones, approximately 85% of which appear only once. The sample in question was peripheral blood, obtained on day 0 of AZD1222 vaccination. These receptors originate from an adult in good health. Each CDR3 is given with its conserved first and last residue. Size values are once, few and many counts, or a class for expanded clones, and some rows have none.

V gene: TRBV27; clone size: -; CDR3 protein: CASTTGVKNWGGYTF
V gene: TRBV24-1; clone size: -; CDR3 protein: CATSDMTGESSYNEQFF
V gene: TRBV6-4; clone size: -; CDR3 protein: CASSAASGGETQYF
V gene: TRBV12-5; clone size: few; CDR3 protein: CASGKRQGSLNTEAFF
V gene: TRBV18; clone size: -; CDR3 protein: CASSPGPHYGYTF
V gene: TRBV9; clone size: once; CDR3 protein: CASSVDTRNEQYF
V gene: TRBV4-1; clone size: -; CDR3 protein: CASSQKGTGGFRTGELFF
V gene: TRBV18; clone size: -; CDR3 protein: CASSPPGQPGEKLFF
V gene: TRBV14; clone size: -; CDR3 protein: CASSQNPDPGAYGYTF
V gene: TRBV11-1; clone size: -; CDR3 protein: CASSFGGSNTGELFF
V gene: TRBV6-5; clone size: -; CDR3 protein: CASSYSRASTDTQYF
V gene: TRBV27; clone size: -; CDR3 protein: CASSLSPDYEQYF
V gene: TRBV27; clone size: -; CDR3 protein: CASSWDQLSSYEQYF
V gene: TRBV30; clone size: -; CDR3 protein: CAWRIAYGYTF
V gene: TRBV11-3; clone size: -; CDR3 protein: CASNDIVVENNQPQHF
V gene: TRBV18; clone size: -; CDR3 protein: CASSPGGENIQYF